This T cell receptor (beta chain) was captured in a study of T cells in Graves' hyperthyroidism and ophthalmopathy. Clinical symptoms, serum thyroxine, TRAb, thyroid ultrasound and orbital computed tomography informed diagnoses. TCR beta CDR3 sequences were amplified from RNA transcripts. HTBI primers were used for first-round RT-PCR of the TCR CDR3. Via MiXCR, TCRdb re-called the multiplex PCR reads, giving one row per CDR3 protein. The data contain approximately 400,000 distinct CDR3 sequences, just under 15% of them singletons. CDR3 length: 15 residues. Germline V gene sequence: CDR1 LGHDT, CDR2 YNNKEL (reference sequence). Of note for this clonotype: A much larger clone differs by one base, so this may be a read error.

The clonotype comes from a woman aged 25 to 45 with Graves' hyperthyroidism. This chain links TRBV3-1 with TRBJ2-7; the D is unclear. Sequencing used blood. CDR3 protein: CASSERSSKSYERYF. DNA of the CDR3: TGTGCCAGCAGCGAAAGGAGTTCGAAATCCTACGAGCGGTACTTC.